This TCR beta chain was retrieved from a study of blood T cell repertoires in COVID-19. Study summary: PBMCs, B-cell-depleted T cells, or T cells were the source of the cDNA or gDNA that made up the material.

Per the original methods: The assay estimated nucleated cells by amplifying reference gene primers. Clones were sequenced by immunoSEQ multiplex PCR, and TCRdb holds only the in-frame ones, with some missing. The V and J calls and the clone size are those of that table, but D and trimming were determined from the DNA. The table records hundreds of thousands of clones, 85% to 90% of them present only once. Those enrolled in Seattle joined during active infection and were followed longitudinally afterward. V dropped 4 bases and J dropped 6; count of bases not matched to a gene: 4. Germline assignment: CDR1 SGDLS and CDR2 YYNGEE. The CDR3 consists of 14 residues.

The chain couples TRBV9 to TRBJ2-1; 10 nucleotides line up with TRBD1. The receptor comes from a man between 18 and 29 years old with COVID-19, enrolled during active disease. Material: peripheral blood. The CDR3 region has the DNA TGTGCCAGCAGCTTCGGGACAGGGGTCAATGAGCAGTTCTTC. Amino acids: CASSFGTGVNEQFF.